These 15 T cell receptor beta chains share one sample of origin, sequenced in a study of blood T cell repertoires in COVID-19. Method: immunoSEQ multiplex PCR; TCRdb's copy keeps in-frame clones and lacks some. The sample includes 250,000 to 300,000 clones, around 84% of them seen just once. Sequenced input: PBMCs or T cells enriched from blood (not recorded which). These receptors all stem from a young man who had recovered from COVID-19.

The CDR3 here is CASSRKLPYEQYF. CDR3 nucleotide sequence: TGCGCCAGCAGTCGAAAACTACCCTACGAGCAGTACTTC. J is TRBJ2-7 and V is TRBV23-1; D not certain. TRBV23-1 is placed among ORFs of uncertain function. CDR3 length: 13 amino acids. Deletions cut 4 bases from V and 2 bases from J, with 9 bases between.

The gene calls are TRBV6-2 or TRBV6-3 and TRBJ1-6; 7 nucleotides agree with TRBD1. In germline, CDR1 is MNHEY, CDR2 SVGEGT. V gave up 0 bases and J gave up 8 bases; unmatched junction bases: 16. The CDR3 contains 19 residues. The CDR3 DNA sequence: TGTGCCAGCAGTTACTCGGGACAGCAAGAAATAAGAATACATTCACCCCTCCACTTT. Its translation is CASSYSGQQEIRIHSPLHF.

V gene TRBV7-2 combines with J gene TRBJ2-3; the match to TRBD2 covers 7 bases. CDR1 is SGHTA, CDR2 FQGNSA, per germline. After removal of 5 bases from V and 3 bases from J, the junction contained 17 bases not matched to a gene. This CDR3 comprises 18 residues. The CDR3 loop reads CASSGFSLRGGRTDTQYF. CDR3 DNA: TGTGCCAGCAGCGGATTTTCTCTTAGAGGCGGGAGAACAGATACGCAGTATTTT.

This rearrangement joins TRBV18 to TRBJ1-1; 7 nucleotides agree with TRBD1. Germline V lookup: CDR1 KGHSH, CDR2 LQKENI. The V gene end was trimmed by 4 bases and the J gene end by 7 bases; junction bases not matched to a gene: 6. CDR3 size: 13 residues. CDR3 sequence reads: CASSLSRDSEAFF. As DNA, the CDR3 is TGTGCCAGCTCACTCTCCCGGGACAGTGAAGCTTTCTTT.

This sequence joins TRBV15 and TRBJ1-4; no firm D call. The CDR3 is made up of 12 amino acids. V shed 9 bases and J shed 6 bases, with 11 bases lying between them. In germline, CDR1 is LNHNV, CDR2 YYDKDF (reference sequence). In DNA form, the CDR3 reads TGTGCCACGCGGGCCGGGGATGAAAAACTGTTTTTT. It encodes CATRAGDEKLFF. The whole variable domain, remainder taken from reference TRBV15 and TRBJ1-4, is DAMVIQNPRYQVTQFGKPVTLSCSQTLNHNVMYWYQQKSSQAPKLLFHYYDKDFNNEADTPDNFQSRRPNTSFCFLDIRSPGLGDTAMYLCATRAGDEKLFFGSGTQLSVL.

The V call is TRBV27, the J call TRBJ1-2, with unresolved D. Trimming took 3 bases from V and 4 from J, leaving 12 bases between them. This CDR3 has 14 residues. Germline V lookup: CDR1 MNHEY, CDR2 SMNVEV (reference sequence). This CDR3 is CASSFSSGSYGYTF. The CDR3 DNA follows: TGTGCCAGCAGTTTTAGTTCTGGGAGCTATGGCTACACCTTC.

This chain links TRBV7-2 with TRBJ2-3, with D maybe TRBD2 (5 bases). The ends were cut back, 6 bases at V and 10 bases at J, with 17 bases in the middle. The CDR3 has 13 residues. The V gene's germline CDR1 is SGHTA and CDR2 FQGNSA. CDR3 sequence reads: CASSLEPSYPQYF. The CDR3 bases are TGTGCCAGCAGTCTTGAACCTAGCTACCCGCAGTATTTT. Filled out from reference TRBV7-2 and TRBJ2-3, the complete variable domain reads GAGVSQSPSNKVTEKGKDVELRCDPISGHTALYWYRQSLGQGLEFLIYFQGNSAPDKSGLPSDRFSAERTGGSVSTLTIQRTQQEDSAVYLCASSLEPSYPQYFGPGTRLTVL.

V and J are TRBV24-1 and TRBJ2-3, with D possibly TRBD1 on 5 matching bases. The ends were cut back, 6 bases at V and 3 bases at J, with 6 bases in the middle. The CDR3 totals 12 residues. Germline V CDR1 and CDR2: KGHDR, SFDVKD. The CDR3 protein is CATSKGTDTQYF. In DNA, the CDR3 is TGTGCCACCAGTAAGGGGACAGATACGCAGTATTTT.

This chain links TRBV15 with TRBJ1-2; 8 bases are shared with TRBD1. CDR1 and CDR2 from the germline V gene are LNHNV and YYDKDF (reference sequence). This CDR3 contains 15 residues. Trimming at V came to 0 bases and at J to 4 bases, leaving 4 bases not matched to a gene. CDR3 sequence: CATSREGTGLYGYTF. In DNA form, the CDR3 reads TGTGCCACCAGCAGAGAGGGGACAGGTCTCTATGGCTACACCTTC.

V is TRBV29-1 and J is TRBJ2-1; no clear D gene. The CDR3 loop spans 12 amino acids. Deletions cut 3 bases from V and 2 bases from J, with 5 bases between. Germline assignment: CDR1 SQVTM and CDR2 ANQGSEA. In DNA, the CDR3 is TGCAGCGTTGACCTAACCTACAATGAGCAGTTCTTC. Its protein is CSVDLTYNEQFF.

This clone was detected only once. This sequence joins TRBV6-1 and TRBJ1-1; D perhaps matches TRBD1 (5 bases). The CDR3 is 14 residues long. The V end lost 3 bases, the J end lost 1 base, and 9 bases lay between the germline ends. Germline CDR1 MNHNS, CDR2 SASEGT. CDR3 region: CASSETDRNTEAFF. DNA of the CDR3: TGTGCCAGCAGTGAGACCGACAGGAACACTGAAGCTTTCTTT.

V usage is TRBV5-4 and J usage is TRBJ1-1, with unresolved D. The CDR3 runs 12 residues. In germline, CDR1 is SGHNT, CDR2 YYREEE (reference sequence). The germline V and J ends were trimmed by 8 bases and 1 base, with 9 bases remaining between them. The CDR3 DNA sequence: TGTGCCAGTAGAGCGTGGAACACTGAAGCTTTCTTT. Translated, it gives CASRAWNTEAFF.

The chain is built from TRBV21-1 and TRBJ2-5; the D call in the table, TRBD2, was not verified against the DNA. TRBV21-1 is an annotated pseudogene. This CDR3 has 18 residues. This chain's CDR3 is CASSRAELSGGARETQYF. The CDR3 DNA reads as TGTGCCAGCAGCAGAGCCGAGCTTAGCGGGGGGGCCCGCGAGACCCAGTACTTC.

V usage is TRBV30 and J usage is TRBJ1-3; D not certain. The CDR3 covers 14 residues. The V gene lost 0 bases and the J gene lost 1 base, with 7 bases spanning the gap. Germline V gene lookup returns CDR1 GTSNPN and CDR2 SVGIG (reference sequence). CDR3: CAWSVTTSGNTIYF. The CDR3 bases are TGTGCCTGGAGTGTAACAACATCTGGAAACACCATATATTTT.

The DNA for the CDR3 is TGTGCCAGCAGCTTGGAAGGAGGGGACAGCCTCTATTCCTACGAGCAGTACTTC. Protein sequence: CASSLEGGDSLYSYEQYF. This chain joins TRBV5-5 and TRBJ2-7; D is possibly TRBD1 (7 bases). V was clipped by 0 bases and J by 1 base, with 20 bases between them. CDR1 and CDR2 (germline): SGHKS, YYEKEE (reference sequence). The CDR3 length is 18 residues.